This T cell receptor beta chain stems from a study of T cells in Graves' hyperthyroidism and ophthalmopathy. With 8 bases clipped from V and 2 bases from J, the junction kept 3 bases outside the gene matches. This CDR3 is 12 amino acids long. The germline gives CDR1 SQVTM, CDR2 ANQGSEA. RNA transcripts provided the source from which TCR beta CDR3 regions were amplified. The study used the HTBI primer set for a first-round RT-PCR of the TCR CDR3. TCRdb reprocessed the multiplex PCR reads via MiXCR and lists one record per CDR3 protein. The data hold hundreds of thousands of distinct CDR3 sequences, with over 40% observed a single time. Patients were excluded because of uncontrolled infection, other autoimmune disease, pregnancy or lactation. Used for diagnoses were clinical symptoms, serum thyroxine and TRAb, thyroid ultrasound and orbital computed tomography.

Sequencing was performed on peripheral blood or thyroid tissue (not recorded which). The TCR was taken from an adult man with Graves' disease, either hyperthyroidism or ophthalmopathy (not recorded which). This chain uses TRBV29-1 with TRBJ2-7; TRBD1 agrees at 10 bases. The CDR3 spells CSSGQGTYEQYF. In nucleotides, the CDR3 is TGCAGCTCGGGACAGGGGACCTACGAGCAGTACTTC.